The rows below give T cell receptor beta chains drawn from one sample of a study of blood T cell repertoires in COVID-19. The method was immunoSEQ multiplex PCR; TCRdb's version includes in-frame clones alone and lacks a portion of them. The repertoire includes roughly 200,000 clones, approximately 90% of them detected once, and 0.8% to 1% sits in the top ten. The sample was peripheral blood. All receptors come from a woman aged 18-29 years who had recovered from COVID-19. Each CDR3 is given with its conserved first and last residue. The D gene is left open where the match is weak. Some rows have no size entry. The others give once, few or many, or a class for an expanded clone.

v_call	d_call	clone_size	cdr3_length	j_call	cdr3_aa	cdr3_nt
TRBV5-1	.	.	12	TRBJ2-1	CASSLSVNEQFF	TGCGCCAGCAGCTTGTCTGTCAATGAGCAGTTCTTC
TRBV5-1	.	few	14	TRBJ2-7	CASSLRTAPYEQYF	TGCGCCAGCAGCTTGAGGACAGCTCCCTACGAGCAGTACTTC
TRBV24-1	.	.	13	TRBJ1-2	CATSRAKGSGYTF	TGTGCCACCAGTCGGGCCAAAGGGAGTGGCTACACCTTC
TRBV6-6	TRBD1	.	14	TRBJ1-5	CASSTGGVGQPQHF	TGTGCCAGCAGTACAGGGGGCGTTGGTCAGCCCCAGCATTTT
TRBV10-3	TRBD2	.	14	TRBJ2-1	CAISPGLGLNEQFF	TGTGCCATCAGTCCGGGACTAGGTCTCAATGAGCAGTTCTTC
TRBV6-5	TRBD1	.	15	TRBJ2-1	CASSDDRGSYNEQFF	TGTGCCAGCAGCGACGACAGGGGATCCTACAATGAGCAGTTCTTC
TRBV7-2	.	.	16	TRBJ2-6	CASSPGGQRRANVLTF	TGTGCCAGCAGCCCCGGGGGACAGAGGAGGGCCAACGTCCTGACTTTC
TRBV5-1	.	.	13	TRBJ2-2	CASSSGDTGELFF	TGCGCCAGCAGCTCGGGGGACACCGGGGAGCTGTTTTTT
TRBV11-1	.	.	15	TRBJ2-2	CASSLYRGHAGELFF	TGTGCCAGCAGCTTATATAGGGGTCACGCCGGGGAGCTGTTTTTT
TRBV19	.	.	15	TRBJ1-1	CASSITDRMNTEAFF	TGTGCCAGTAGTATTACAGATAGAATGAACACTGAAGCTTTCTTT
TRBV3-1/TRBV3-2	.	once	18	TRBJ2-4	CASSYRRDTLGAKNIQYF	TGTGCCAGCAGCTACCGACGAGACACGCTGGGAGCCAAAAACATTCAGTACTTC
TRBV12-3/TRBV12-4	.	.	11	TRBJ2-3	CASLITDTQYF	TGTGCCAGCCTTATTACAGATACGCAGTATTTT
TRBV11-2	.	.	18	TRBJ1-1	CASSLGRLLGGLNTEAFF	TGTGCCAGCAGCTTAGGTAGACTATTAGGGGGTTTGAACACTGAAGCTTTCTTT
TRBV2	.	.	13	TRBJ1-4	CASSNREVSELFF	TGTGCCAGCAGTAACCGGGAAGTCAGTGAGCTGTTTTTT
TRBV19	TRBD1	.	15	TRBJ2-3	CASSIRQGATDTQYF	TGTGCCAGTAGTATTAGACAGGGGGCTACAGATACGCAGTATTTT
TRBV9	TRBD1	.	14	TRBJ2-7	CASSPERGRDEQYF	TGTGCCAGCAGCCCAGAGAGGGGGCGCGACGAGCAGTACTTC
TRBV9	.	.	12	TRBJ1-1	CASSPSGAEAFF	TGTGCCAGCAGCCCATCAGGGGCTGAAGCTTTCTTT
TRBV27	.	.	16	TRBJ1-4	CASGTVGSTIYEKLFF	TGTGCCAGCGGAACCGTCGGATCTACTATTTATGAAAAACTGTTTTTT
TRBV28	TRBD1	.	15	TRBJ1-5	CASSFKQGDVQPQHF	TGTGCCAGCAGTTTTAAACAGGGGGATGTACAGCCCCAGCATTTT
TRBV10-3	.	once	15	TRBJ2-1	CAISESGGGNNEQFF	TGTGCCATCAGTGAGTCTGGCGGGGGCAACAATGAGCAGTTCTTC
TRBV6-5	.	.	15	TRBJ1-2	CASSSTRRVGNGYTF	TGTGCCAGCAGTTCGACACGCAGGGTGGGCAATGGCTACACCTTC
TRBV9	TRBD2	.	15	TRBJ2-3	CASSDHSGGRSTQYF	TGTGCCAGCAGTGACCATAGCGGGGGCCGAAGTACGCAGTATTTT
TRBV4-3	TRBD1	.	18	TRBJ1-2	CASSQDRAGGPINYGYTF	TGCGCCAGCAGCCAAGATCGGGCAGGGGGCCCCATTAACTATGGCTACACCTTC
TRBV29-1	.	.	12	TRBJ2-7	CSVADSPYEQYF	TGCAGCGTTGCGGACAGCCCCTACGAGCAGTACTTC
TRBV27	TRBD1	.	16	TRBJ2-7	CASSLETGGSSYEQYF	TGTGCCAGCAGTTTAGAAACAGGGGGCTCCTCCTACGAGCAGTACTTC
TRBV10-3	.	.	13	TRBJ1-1	CAISEWSDTEAFF	TGTGCCATCAGTGAGTGGTCAGACACTGAAGCTTTCTTT
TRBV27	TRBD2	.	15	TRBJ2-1	CASSSQAGVGNEQFF	TGTGCCAGCAGTTCCCAAGCGGGAGTGGGCAATGAGCAGTTCTTC
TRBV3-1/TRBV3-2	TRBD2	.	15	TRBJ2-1	CASSDRGGLDNEQFF	TGTGCCAGCAGCGACCGGGGGGGCCTGGACAATGAGCAGTTCTTC
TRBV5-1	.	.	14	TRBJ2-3	CASSPGQSTDTQYF	TGCGCCAGCAGCCCTGGACAGAGCACAGATACGCAGTATTTT
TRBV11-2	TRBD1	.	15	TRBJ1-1	CASSPRTGSNTEAFF	TGTGCCAGCAGCCCGAGGACAGGGTCGAACACTGAAGCTTTCTTT
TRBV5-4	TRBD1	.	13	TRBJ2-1	CATLGTGRNEQFF	TGTGCCACTCTCGGGACAGGGAGGAATGAGCAGTTCTTC
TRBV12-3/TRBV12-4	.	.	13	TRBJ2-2	CASSLDGTGELFF	TGTGCCAGCAGTTTAGACGGGACCGGGGAGCTGTTTTTT
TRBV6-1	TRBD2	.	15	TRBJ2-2	CASREAGGSTGELFF	TGTGCCAGCAGGGAAGCGGGGGGGTCCACCGGGGAGCTGTTTTTT
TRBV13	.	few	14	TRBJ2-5	CASSTSTSVETQYF	TGTGCCAGCAGCACCTCGACTAGTGTGGAGACCCAGTACTTC
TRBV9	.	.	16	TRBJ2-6	CASSVGSGTGANVLTF	TGTGCCAGCAGCGTAGGGTCCGGGACTGGGGCCAACGTCCTGACTTTC
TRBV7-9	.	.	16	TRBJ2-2	CASSLAGTPNTGELFF	TGTGCCAGCAGCTTAGCTGGGACACCAAACACCGGGGAGCTGTTTTTT
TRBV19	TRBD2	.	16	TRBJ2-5	CASSIASGSGQETQYF	TGTGCCAGTAGTATTGCTAGCGGGAGTGGCCAAGAGACCCAGTACTTC
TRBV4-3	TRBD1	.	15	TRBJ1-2	CASSQVYRGVGGYTF	TGCGCCAGCAGCCAAGTCTACAGGGGAGTAGGAGGCTACACCTTC
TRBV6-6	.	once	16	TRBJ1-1	CASSYPVWGVNTEAFF	TGTGCCAGCAGTTACCCGGTATGGGGCGTGAACACTGAAGCTTTCTTT
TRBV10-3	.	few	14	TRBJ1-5	CAISESGGDQPQHF	TGTGCCATCAGTGAGTCCGGGGGGGATCAGCCCCAGCATTTT
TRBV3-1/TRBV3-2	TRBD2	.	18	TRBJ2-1	CASSQGPSGSRFRNEQFF	TGTGCCAGCAGCCAAGGGCCTAGCGGGAGTCGGTTTCGCAATGAGCAGTTCTTC
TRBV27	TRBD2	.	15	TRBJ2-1	CASSWSGGIRNEQFF	TGTGCCAGCAGTTGGTCGGGGGGGATAAGAAATGAGCAGTTCTTC
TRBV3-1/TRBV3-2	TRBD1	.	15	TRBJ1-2	CASSLTGQGWYGYTF	TGTGCCAGCAGCCTCACGGGACAGGGGTGGTACGGCTACACCTTC
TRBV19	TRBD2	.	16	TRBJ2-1	CASSRRSGRVYNEQFF	TGTGCCAGTAGCCGAAGGAGCGGGAGGGTCTACAATGAGCAGTTCTTC
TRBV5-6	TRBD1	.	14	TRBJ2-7	CASSRTGQGSQQYF	TGTGCCAGCAGCCGGACGGGACAGGGGTCTCAGCAGTACTTC
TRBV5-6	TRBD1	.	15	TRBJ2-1	CASSLGTGFYNEQFF	TGTGCCAGCAGCTTGGGGACAGGGTTCTACAATGAGCAGTTCTTC
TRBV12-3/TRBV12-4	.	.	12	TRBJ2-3	CASSPEANTQYF	TGTGCCAGCAGTCCCGAGGCGAATACGCAGTATTTT
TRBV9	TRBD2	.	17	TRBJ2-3	CASSVGGAGGRTDTQYF	TGTGCCAGCAGCGTAGGAGGAGCGGGAGGGCGCACAGATACGCAGTATTTT